This is a list of T cell receptor beta chains from one sample in a study of cytomegalovirus exposure and HLA in healthy donors. TCRdb's table, derived via immunoSEQ multiplex PCR, lists solely in-frame clones and lacks some. The data contain around 270,000 clones, about four fifths of them singletons. The sequenced material came from PBMCs. The receptor source for this set is a girl aged 2 to 9 in good health and CMV-seronegative. Each CDR3 is given with its conserved first and last residue. The order of the fields is CDR3 protein, CDR3 DNA, D gene, J gene, V gene, clone size. The D gene is left open where the match is weak. The size field is filled for only some rows; it gives once, few, many or a size class.

CASSFGAGAESSYNEQFF,TGTGCCAGCAGTTTCGGGGCGGGGGCGGAGAGCTCCTACAATGAGCAGTTCTTC,.,TRBJ2-1,TRBV28,.
CASSVGGRGGEETQYF,TGTGCCAGCAGCGTAGGCGGGAGGGGGGGCGAAGAGACCCAGTACTTC,TRBD2,TRBJ2-5,TRBV9,.
CAAQAGVNQPQHF,TGTGCCGCACAGGCGGGGGTCAATCAGCCCCAGCATTTT,.,TRBJ1-5,TRBV10-3,.
CASSDGSGSIDEQFF,TGTGCCAGCAGTGACGGTAGCGGGAGTATCGATGAGCAGTTCTTC,TRBD2,TRBJ2-1,TRBV2,.
CASTHGQGRGEQYF,TGTGCCAGCACCCACGGACAGGGTCGCGGCGAGCAGTACTTC,TRBD1,TRBJ2-7,TRBV2,once
CASSYFPPSDSNEQFF,TGTGCCAGCAGTTATTTTCCTCCTAGCGATTCCAATGAGCAGTTCTTC,.,TRBJ2-1,TRBV6-5,.
CASIGGFGPGGETQYF,TGTGCCAGCATCGGCGGTTTCGGGCCGGGGGGAGAGACCCAGTACTTC,TRBD2,TRBJ2-5,TRBV27,.
CASRTLPISSGNTIYF,TGCGCCAGCAGGACACTCCCAATAAGCTCTGGAAACACCATATATTTT,.,TRBJ1-3,TRBV4-1,once
CASSQDGWAVKDYEQYF,TGCGCCAGCAGCCAAGACGGTTGGGCTGTTAAAGACTACGAGCAGTACTTC,.,TRBJ2-7,TRBV4-1,once
CASNRRGTEAFF,TGTGCCAGCAACCGGAGGGGCACTGAAGCTTTCTTT,.,TRBJ1-1,TRBV7-9,.
CASSVATGNYGYTF,TGTGCCAGCAGCGTAGCGACGGGGAACTATGGCTACACCTTC,.,TRBJ1-2,TRBV9,.
CASSSTASGYYNEQFF,TGTGCCAGCAGCTCGACGGCCAGCGGATACTACAATGAGCAGTTCTTC,.,TRBJ2-1,TRBV7-2,.
CASSYSSRGGQFF,TGTGCCAGCAGTTACTCTTCCCGCGGGGGGCAGTTCTTC,TRBD2,TRBJ2-1,TRBV6-5,.
CASSQAGSYNEQFF,TGTGCCAGCAGCCAAGCCGGGTCCTACAATGAGCAGTTCTTC,.,TRBJ2-1,TRBV6-5,.